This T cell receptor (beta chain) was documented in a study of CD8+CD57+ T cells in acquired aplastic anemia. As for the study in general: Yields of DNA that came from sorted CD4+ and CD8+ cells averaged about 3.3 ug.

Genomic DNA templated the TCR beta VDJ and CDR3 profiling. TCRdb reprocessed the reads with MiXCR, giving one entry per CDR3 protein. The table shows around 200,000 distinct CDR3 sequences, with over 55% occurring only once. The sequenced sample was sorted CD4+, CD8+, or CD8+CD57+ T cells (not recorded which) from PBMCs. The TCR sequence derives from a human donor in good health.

This CDR3 reads CASSQWREGTDTQYF. The CDR3 DNA reads as TGTGCCAGCAGCCAGTGGCGGGAGGGCACAGATACGCAGTATTTT. The V gene is TRBV7-9, the J gene TRBJ2-3; 8 bases fit TRBD2. Per germline, CDR1 SEHNR and CDR2 FQNEAQ (reference sequence). The CDR3 extends over 15 amino acids. V shed 5 bases and J 1 base; nucleotides not matched to a gene: 5.